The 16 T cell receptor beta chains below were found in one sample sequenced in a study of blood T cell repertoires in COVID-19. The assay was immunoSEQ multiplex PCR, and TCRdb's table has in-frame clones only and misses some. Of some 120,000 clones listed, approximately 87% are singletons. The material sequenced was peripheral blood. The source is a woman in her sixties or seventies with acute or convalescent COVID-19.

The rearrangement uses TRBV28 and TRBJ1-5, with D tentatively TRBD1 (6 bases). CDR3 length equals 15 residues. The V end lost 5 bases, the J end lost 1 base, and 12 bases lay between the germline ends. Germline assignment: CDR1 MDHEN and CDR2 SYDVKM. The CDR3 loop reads CASSPSGVSNQPQHF. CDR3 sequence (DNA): TGTGCCAGCAGTCCGTCAGGGGTGAGCAATCAGCCCCAGCATTTT.

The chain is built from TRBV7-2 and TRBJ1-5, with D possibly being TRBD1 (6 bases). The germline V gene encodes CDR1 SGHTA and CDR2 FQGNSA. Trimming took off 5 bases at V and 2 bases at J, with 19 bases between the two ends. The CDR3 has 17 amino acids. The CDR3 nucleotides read TGTGCCAGCAGCCCAAACTTACAGGGAAGGGGCAATCAGCCCCAGCATTTT. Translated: CASSPNLQGRGNQPQHF.

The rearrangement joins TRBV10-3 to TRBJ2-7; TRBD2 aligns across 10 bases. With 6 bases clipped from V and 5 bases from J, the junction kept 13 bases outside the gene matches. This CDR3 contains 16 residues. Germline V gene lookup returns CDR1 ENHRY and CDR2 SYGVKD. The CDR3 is CAISPNLASGSNEQYF. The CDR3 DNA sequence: TGTGCCATCAGCCCAAACCTGGCTAGCGGGAGTAACGAGCAGTACTTC.

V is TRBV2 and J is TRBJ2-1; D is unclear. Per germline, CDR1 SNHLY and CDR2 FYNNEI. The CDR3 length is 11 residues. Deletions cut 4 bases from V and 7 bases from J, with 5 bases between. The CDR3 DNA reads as TGTGCCAGCAGTGTATATAATGAGCAGTTCTTC. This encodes CASSVYNEQFF.

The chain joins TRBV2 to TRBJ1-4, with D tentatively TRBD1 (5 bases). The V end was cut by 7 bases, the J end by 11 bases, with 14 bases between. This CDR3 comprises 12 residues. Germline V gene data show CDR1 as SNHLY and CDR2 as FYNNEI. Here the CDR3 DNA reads TGTGCCAGCACCAGACCTCCAGGGAAACTGTTTTTT. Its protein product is CASTRPPGKLFF.

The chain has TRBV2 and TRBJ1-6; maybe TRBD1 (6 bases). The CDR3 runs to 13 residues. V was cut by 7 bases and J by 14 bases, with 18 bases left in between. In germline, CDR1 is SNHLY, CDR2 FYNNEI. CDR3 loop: CASNGQGISSLHF. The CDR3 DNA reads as TGTGCCAGCAATGGGCAGGGGATCTCGTCCCTCCACTTT.

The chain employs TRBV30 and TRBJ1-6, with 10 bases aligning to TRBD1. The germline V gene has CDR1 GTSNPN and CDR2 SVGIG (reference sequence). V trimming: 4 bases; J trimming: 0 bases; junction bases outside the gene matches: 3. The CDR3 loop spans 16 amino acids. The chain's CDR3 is CAWKRTGGSYNSPLHF. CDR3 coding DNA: TGTGCCTGGAAAAGGACAGGGGGCTCCTATAATTCACCCCTCCACTTT.

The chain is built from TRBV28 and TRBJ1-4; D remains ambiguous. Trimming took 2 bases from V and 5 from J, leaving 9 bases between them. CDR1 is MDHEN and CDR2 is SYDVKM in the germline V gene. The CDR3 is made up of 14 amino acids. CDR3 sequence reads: CASSLRELNEKLFF. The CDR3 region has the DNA TGTGCCAGCAGTTTACGGGAACTGAATGAAAAACTGTTTTTT.

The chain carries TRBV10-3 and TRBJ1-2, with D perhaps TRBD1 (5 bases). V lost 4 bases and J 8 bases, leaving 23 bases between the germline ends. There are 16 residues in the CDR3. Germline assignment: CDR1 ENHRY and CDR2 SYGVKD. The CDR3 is CAISVQGPAVSGGYTF. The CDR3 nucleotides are TGTGCCATCAGTGTCCAGGGCCCCGCGGTCTCGGGCGGCTACACCTTC.

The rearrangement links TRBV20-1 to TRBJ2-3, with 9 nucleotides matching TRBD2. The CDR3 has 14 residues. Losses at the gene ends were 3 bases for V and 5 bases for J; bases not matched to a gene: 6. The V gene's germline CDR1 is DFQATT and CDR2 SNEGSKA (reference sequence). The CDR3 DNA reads TGCAGTGCTAGTTTAGCGGGAGTTCAAGATACGCAGTATTTT. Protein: CSASLAGVQDTQYF.

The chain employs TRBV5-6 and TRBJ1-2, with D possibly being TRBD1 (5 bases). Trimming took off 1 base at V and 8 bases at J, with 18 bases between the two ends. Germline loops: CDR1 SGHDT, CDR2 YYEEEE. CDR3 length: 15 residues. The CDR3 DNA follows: TGTGCCAGCAGCTTGTTGGGGAGGCCGGGGGAAGGCTACACCTTC. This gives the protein CASSLLGRPGEGYTF.

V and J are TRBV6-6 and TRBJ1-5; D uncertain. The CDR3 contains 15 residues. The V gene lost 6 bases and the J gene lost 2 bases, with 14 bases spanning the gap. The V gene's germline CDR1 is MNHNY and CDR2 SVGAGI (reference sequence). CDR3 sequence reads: CASRPSGSGNQPQHF. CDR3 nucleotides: TGTGCCAGCAGGCCAAGTGGGAGCGGCAATCAGCCCCAGCATTTT.

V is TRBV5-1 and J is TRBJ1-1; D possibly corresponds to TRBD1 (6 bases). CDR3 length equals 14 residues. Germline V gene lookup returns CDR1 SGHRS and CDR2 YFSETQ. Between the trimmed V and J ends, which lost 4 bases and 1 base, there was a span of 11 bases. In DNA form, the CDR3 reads TGCGCCAGCAGCCAACAGGGTGCGAACACTGAAGCTTTCTTT. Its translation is CASSQQGANTEAFF.

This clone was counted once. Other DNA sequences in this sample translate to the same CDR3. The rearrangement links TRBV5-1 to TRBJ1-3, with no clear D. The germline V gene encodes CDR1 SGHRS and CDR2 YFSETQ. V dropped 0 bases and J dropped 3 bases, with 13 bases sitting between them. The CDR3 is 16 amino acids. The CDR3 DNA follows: TGCGCCAGCAGCTTGGCCGGAGGGTTGTATGGAAACACCATATATTTT. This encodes CASSLAGGLYGNTIYF. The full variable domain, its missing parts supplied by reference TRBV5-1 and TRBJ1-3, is KAGVTQTPRYLIKTRGQQVTLSCSPISGHRSVSWYQQTPGQGLQFLFEYFSETQRNKGNFPGRFSGRQFSNSRSEMNVSTLELGDSALYLCASSLAGGLYGNTIYFGEGSWLTVV.

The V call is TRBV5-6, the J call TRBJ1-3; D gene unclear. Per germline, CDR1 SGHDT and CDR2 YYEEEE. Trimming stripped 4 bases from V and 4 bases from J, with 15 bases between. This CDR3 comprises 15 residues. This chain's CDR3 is CASSPGVVGGNTIYF. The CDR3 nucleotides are TGTGCCAGCAGCCCGGGAGTCGTGGGAGGAAACACCATATATTTT.

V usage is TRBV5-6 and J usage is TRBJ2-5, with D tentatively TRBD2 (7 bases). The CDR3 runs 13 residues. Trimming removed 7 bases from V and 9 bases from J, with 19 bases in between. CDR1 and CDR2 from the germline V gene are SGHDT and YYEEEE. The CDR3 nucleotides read TGTGCCAGCTCCCTCGCGGGGGCCGCGGCCCAGTACTTC. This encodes CASSLAGAAAQYF.